The rows below give T cell receptor beta chains drawn from one sample of a study of blood T cell repertoires in COVID-19. Method: immunoSEQ multiplex PCR; TCRdb's copy keeps in-frame clones and lacks some. The sample includes approximately 210,000 clones, 84% of them seen just once. Sequenced: peripheral blood. The receptors originated from a woman in her 70s with active or convalescent COVID-19. Each CDR3 is given with its conserved first and last residue. A D gene is named only where the DNA matches it firmly. Expanded clones are given a class, and other clones once, few, many or no size at all.

>TRBJ2-1|-|TRBV21-1|-
CASSKSAMGGAYYNEQFF
TGTGCCAGCAGCAAAAGCGCCATGGGGGGGGCCTACTACAATGAGCAGTTCTTC
>TRBJ2-3|-|TRBV6-5|few
CASSYPGTDTQYF
TGTGCCAGCAGTTACCCAGGCACAGATACGCAGTATTTT
>TRBJ1-5|TRBD1|TRBV18|few
CASSTGQGQYSNQPQHF
TGTGCCAGCTCAACCGGACAGGGCCAGTATAGCAATCAGCCCCAGCATTTT
>TRBJ1-3|-|TRBV18|once
CASSPKGSSGNTIYF
TGTGCCAGCTCACCAAAGGGGTCCTCTGGAAACACCATATATTTT
>TRBJ1-5|-|TRBV25-1|-
CASSGEQGKPQHF
TGTGCCAGCAGTGGGGAACAGGGCAAGCCCCAGCATTTT
>TRBJ2-5|TRBD1|TRBV2|-
CASTRDRDETQYF
TGTGCCAGCACAAGGGACAGGGATGAGACCCAGTACTTC
>TRBJ2-1|TRBD1|TRBV9|-
CASSAPGQGFHEQFF
TGTGCCAGCAGCGCCCCGGGACAGGGGTTCCATGAGCAGTTCTTC
>TRBJ2-5|TRBD1|TRBV5-1|-
CASSAGQGGRQTQYF
TGCGCCAGCAGTGCCGGACAGGGTGGGAGACAGACCCAGTACTTC
>TRBJ2-1|-|TRBV28|-
CASRMDSSYNEQFF
TGTGCCAGCAGGATGGACAGCTCCTACAATGAGCAGTTCTTC
>TRBJ2-7|-|TRBV19|few
CASSITVRPYEQYF
TGTGCCAGTAGTATTACAGTCCGTCCCTACGAGCAGTACTTC
>TRBJ1-4|TRBD1|TRBV6-5|-
CASSRDRAANEKLFF
TGTGCCAGCAGTCGAGACAGGGCGGCTAATGAAAAACTGTTTTTT
>TRBJ2-1|-|TRBV7-9|-
CASSNRESNEQFF
TGTGCCAGCAGCAATCGGGAGAGTAATGAGCAGTTCTTC
>TRBJ1-1|-|TRBV4-2|-
CASSQDWGVVTEAFF
TGTGCCAGCAGCCAAGATTGGGGGGTGGTTACTGAAGCTTTCTTT
>TRBJ2-7|TRBD1|TRBV18|-
CASSAGTGSYEQYF
TGTGCCAGCTCAGCCGGGACAGGCTCCTACGAGCAGTACTTC
>TRBJ1-3|-|TRBV7-3|-
CASSLTAGTGNTIYF
TGTGCCAGCAGCTTAACAGCGGGAACTGGAAACACCATATATTTT
>TRBJ2-3|TRBD2|TRBV5-1|-
CASSLGLAGLGDTQYF
TGCGCCAGCAGCTTGGGGCTAGCGGGTCTTGGAGATACGCAGTATTTT
>TRBJ2-3|-|TRBV7-2|-
CASSARTSDTQYF
TGTGCCAGCAGCGCCAGGACTTCGGATACGCAGTATTTT
>TRBJ2-2|TRBD2|TRBV5-6|-
CASSFAGTSGSLTGELFF
TGTGCCAGCAGCTTTGCCGGGACTAGCGGGAGTCTCACCGGGGAGCTGTTTTTT
>TRBJ2-1|-|TRBV5-1|-
CASSQGGGDRNEQFF
TGCGCCAGCAGCCAGGGAGGGGGAGATCGAAATGAGCAGTTCTTC
>TRBJ1-2|TRBD1|TRBV9|-
CASSLSDRTNGYTF
TGTGCCAGCAGCCTCTCGGACAGGACGAACGGCTACACCTTC
>TRBJ2-7|TRBD2|TRBV6-5|-
CASSWREGTEQYF
TGTGCCAGCAGCTGGCGGGAGGGCACCGAGCAGTACTTC
>TRBJ1-1|-|TRBV28|-
CASSFLTEAFF
TGTGCCAGCAGTTTTCTCACTGAAGCTTTCTTT
>TRBJ2-1|TRBD2|TRBV7-9|-
CASSPPGLADYNEQFF
TGTGCCAGCAGCCCCCCGGGACTAGCGGACTACAATGAGCAGTTCTTC
>TRBJ1-5|-|TRBV19|-
CASSTQGYGQPQHF
TGTGCCAGTAGTACACAGGGATATGGTCAGCCCCAGCATTTT
>TRBJ2-1|-|TRBV19|-
CASSPEGSNNEQFF
TGTGCCAGTAGTCCCGAGGGCTCCAACAATGAGCAGTTCTTC
>TRBJ1-6|-|TRBV9|-
CASSVGQNADNSPLHF
TGTGCCAGCAGCGTAGGCCAGAACGCTGATAATTCACCCCTCCACTTT
>TRBJ1-3|-|TRBV28|-
CASSPDPSKNTIYF
TGTGCCAGCAGTCCAGATCCCAGTAAAAACACCATATATTTT
>TRBJ2-7|-|TRBV6-5|-
CASKREGGSYEQYF
TGTGCCAGCAAGCGGGAAGGGGGATCCTACGAGCAGTACTTC
>TRBJ1-4|TRBD1|TRBV28|once
CASSSPGTGGHEKLFF
TGTGCCAGCAGTTCCCCCGGGACAGGGGGCCATGAAAAACTGTTTTTT